This record concerns one T cell receptor beta chain sequence. This record belongs to a study of blood T cell repertoires in COVID-19. Overall study context: Samples of COVID-19 (acute and convalescent) were obtained from the United States, Italy and Spain. From T cells, B-cell-depleted T cells, or PBMCs came the material, which was cDNA or gDNA.

Trimming removed 3 bases from V and 3 bases from J, with 8 bases in between. The CDR3 extends over 14 amino acids. CDR1 and CDR2 (germline): MDHEN, SYDVKM. In the original workflow: Reference gene primer amplification gave nucleated cell count estimates. The table came from immunoSEQ multiplex PCR; TCRdb's copy has only in-frame clones and leaves some out. Clone size and the V and J calls come from that table; the DNA yielded D and trimming. In the table there are roughly 87,000 clones, approximately 89% of which are singletons. The sequencing sample was made of peripheral blood. The clonotype comes from an elderly woman with active COVID-19. The chain joins TRBV28 to TRBJ2-2; D ambiguous. CDR3 DNA: TGTGCCAGCAGTTTGCGTAGAGACACCGGGGAGCTGTTTTTT. Its translation: CASSLRRDTGELFF.